One and the same sample provided the 29 T cell receptor beta chains below, sequenced in a study of T cells in Graves' hyperthyroidism and ophthalmopathy. The source material, RNA transcripts, was used to amplify TCR beta CDR3 regions. The HTBI primer set was used in a first-round RT-PCR of the TCR CDR3. TCRdb reprocessed the multiplex PCR reads via MiXCR and lists one record per CDR3 protein. The sample has around 50,000 distinct CDR3 sequences, 48% seen once. The sample taken for sequencing was blood. The receptor set was obtained from a woman in her forties or fifties with Graves' ophthalmopathy.

This clonotype was counted at least ten times. This rearrangement joins TRBV10-1 to TRBJ2-3; 10 bases fit TRBD2. The CDR3 runs 15 residues. Germline assignment: CDR1 WNHNN and CDR2 SYGVQD (reference sequence). J gave up 7 bases and V 2 bases, and 6 bases lay outside the gene matches. CDR3 region: CASSEKRGGLNTQYF. CDR3 coding DNA: TGCGCCAGCAGTGAGAAGCGGGGGGGCCTGAATACGCAGTATTTT.

As regards this clonotype: It may be a read error: a sequence one base away is much more abundant. V and J are TRBV4-2 and TRBJ1-5; the D is unclear. The germline CDR1 and CDR2 sequences are LGHNA and YNFKEQ. This CDR3 is 16 amino acids long. The chain's CDR3 is CASSPEEGFGNQPRHF. For the CDR3, the DNA is TGTGCCAGCAGCCCAGAAGAGGGTTTTGGCAATCAGCCCCGGCATTTT.

Many counts were recorded for this clonotype. The chain has TRBV5-1 and TRBJ1-5; D is unclear. The V and J ends lost 0 bases and 5 bases respectively, with 15 bases between them. The CDR3 has 16 amino acids. The germline V gene has CDR1 SGHRS and CDR2 YFSETQ. The CDR3 bases are TGCGCCAGCAGCTTGGGGGCAGGAAAGGCAGATCAGCCCCAGCATTTT. Its protein product is CASSLGAGKADQPQHF.

This chain connects TRBV20-1 to TRBJ2-7; 8 bases match TRBD1. Germline V gives CDR1 DFQATT, CDR2 SNEGSKA (reference sequence). CDR3 length: 13 amino acids. The junction had 6 bases not matched to a gene; V was cut back by 3 bases and J by 5 bases. Here the CDR3 DNA reads TGCAGTGCTAGTCCCAGGGGGCGGAACGAGCAGTACTTC. As protein: CSASPRGRNEQYF.

The chain employs TRBV9 and TRBJ2-7; TRBD1 agrees at 9 bases. CDR1 is SGDLS and CDR2 is YYNGEE in the germline V gene. This CDR3 region has 13 residues. V trimming: 5 bases; J trimming: 4 bases; junction bases outside the gene matches: 4. CDR3 in DNA: TGTGCCAGCAGTAGACAGGGGGGGTACGAGCAGTACTTC. It codes for CASSRQGGYEQYF.

This clonotype was recorded many times. The chain is built from TRBV7-9 and TRBJ2-3; TRBD1 agrees at 7 bases. The CDR3 sequence is 18 residues long. CDR1 and CDR2 from the germline V gene are SEHNR and FQNEAQ (reference sequence). Trimming took 4 bases from V and 0 from J; bases not matched to a gene: 13. The CDR3 region has the DNA TGTGCCAGCAGCTCAAGAGGTTCGGAGACAGGGAGCACAGATACGCAGTATTTT. It codes for CASSSRGSETGSTDTQYF.

Ten or more counts support this clonotype. This may be a read error: a much more frequent sequence differs by one nucleotide. The V call is TRBV2, the J call TRBJ2-7; D is possibly TRBD1 or TRBD2 (7 bases each). From germline, CDR1 is SNHLY and CDR2 FYNNEI. The CDR3 has 13 amino acids. V lost 5 bases and J 3 bases, leaving 11 bases between the germline ends. The CDR3 reads CASSQGGDYEQYF. CDR3 sequence (DNA): TGTGCCAGCAGTCAGGGGGGGGACTACGAGCAGTACTTC.

In the case of this clonotype: Relative to the germline gene, one junction end is altered; a read error may explain this. The rearrangement joins TRBV19 to TRBJ1-1; no reliable D call. The CDR3 consists of 16 residues. The germline V gene encodes CDR1 LNHDA and CDR2 SQIVND (reference sequence). CDR3 DNA sequence: TGTGCCAGTACCTCATCGTCTGCAGGCGTGAACACGGAAGCTTTCTTT. It specifies CASTSSSAGVNTEAFF.

This clonotype was seen at least ten times. CDR3 residues: CATSDFGITDTQYF. The DNA of the CDR3 is TGTGCCACCAGTGATTTCGGAATCACAGATACGCAGTATTTT. This chain connects TRBV24-1 to TRBJ2-3, with unresolved D. CDR3 length: 14 residues. CDR1 is KGHDR and CDR2 is SFDVKD in the germline V gene. V dropped 1 base and J dropped 2 bases, with 6 bases sitting between them.

This clonotype was picked up many times. As DNA, the CDR3 is TGTGCCAGTAGTATCCAGGGGGACAACACTGAAGCTTTCTTT. This sequence encodes CASSIQGDNTEAFF. The rearrangement joins TRBV19 to TRBJ1-1, with 7 bases aligning to TRBD1. Germline CDR1 LNHDA, CDR2 SQIVND (reference sequence). This CDR3 comprises 14 residues. V trimming: 3 bases; J trimming: 2 bases; junction bases outside the gene matches: 3.

The chain links TRBV28 to TRBJ1-4; unclear D gene. Germline CDR1 is MDHEN and CDR2 is SYDVKM. The CDR3 extends over 15 amino acids. With 2 bases removed from V and 7 bases from J, the gap between germline ends came to 14 bases. For the CDR3, the DNA is TGTGCCAGCAGTTTAAAGGGTCCAAGGAGTGAAAAACTGTTTTTT. Translation gives CASSLKGPRSEKLFF. Full variable domain (outside the CDR3, taken from reference TRBV28 and TRBJ1-4): DVKVTQSSRYLVKRTGEKVFLECVQDMDHENMFWYRQDPGLGLRLIYFSYDVKMKEKGDIPEGYSVSREKKERFSLILESASTNQTSMYLCASSLKGPRSEKLFFGSGTQLSVL.

This chain connects TRBV29-1 to TRBJ2-2; TRBD1 matches 8 bases. The CDR3 runs to 14 residues. V gave up 6 bases and J gave up 1 base; unmatched junction bases: 4. Per the germline V gene, CDR1 is SQVTM and CDR2 is ANQGSEA. CDR3 residues: CSVGGQGNTGELFF. The CDR3 DNA follows: TGCAGCGTCGGCGGACAGGGGAACACCGGGGAGCTGTTTTTT.

The CDR3: CASSLIGARSTGELFF. The CDR3 region has the DNA TGTGCCAGCAGCTTAATAGGGGCAAGGAGCACCGGGGAGCTGTTTTTT. This rearrangement joins TRBV7-9 to TRBJ2-2, with D possibly being TRBD1 (5 bases). Per the germline V gene, CDR1 is SEHNR and CDR2 is FQNEAQ (reference sequence). The length of the CDR3 is 16 residues. Trimming pared 2 bases from V and 4 bases from J, leaving 14 bases between.

Only one count was recorded for this clonotype. The chain combines TRBV9 with TRBJ2-1; D uncertain. The germline V gene encodes CDR1 SGDLS and CDR2 YYNGEE. This CDR3 region has 13 residues. V lost 3 bases and J 5 bases, leaving 9 bases between the germline ends. CDR3 nucleotide sequence: TGTGCCAGCAGCGACCCCTTACACAATGAGCAGTTCTTC. Protein sequence: CASSDPLHNEQFF.

In nucleotides, the CDR3 is TGCAGTGCTAGAGATGGCCCGGGGGATCGCCTCCACTTT. Translating gives CSARDGPGDRLHF. The chain combines TRBV20-1 with TRBJ1-6, with a possible D match to TRBD1 (5 bases). The V and J ends lost 0 bases and 15 bases respectively, with 15 bases between them. From germline, CDR1 is DFQATT and CDR2 SNEGSKA (reference sequence). The CDR3 spans 13 residues.

By sample fraction, this clonotype is medium-sized. The V and J genes are TRBV25-1 and TRBJ2-2; the D is unclear. This CDR3 has 14 residues. Per the germline V gene, CDR1 is MGHDK and CDR2 is SYGVNS. The V and J ends lost 3 bases and 3 bases respectively, with 8 bases between them. The chain's CDR3 is CASSDHGYTGELFF. In DNA form, the CDR3 reads TGTGCCAGCAGTGATCACGGGTACACCGGGGAGCTGTTTTTT.

As for this clonotype: Since a much larger clone is just one base distant, this may be a read error. The V and J genes are TRBV7-9 and TRBJ2-1, with 7 bases matching TRBD2. Looked up from germline, CDR1 is SEHNR and CDR2 is FQNEAQ (reference sequence). There are 14 residues in the CDR3. CDR3 sequence reads: CASSPGGTYDEQFF. CDR3 sequence (DNA): TGTGCCAGCAGTCCCGGGGGGACCTACGATGAGCAGTTCTTC. Based on the CDR3 plus reference TRBV7-9 and TRBJ2-1, the full variable domain is DTGVSQNPRHKITKRGQNVTFRCDPISEHNRLYWYRQTLGQGPEFLTYFQNEAQLEKSRLLSDRFSAERPKGSFSTLEIQRTEQGDSAMYLCASSPGGTYDEQFFGPGTRLTVL.

The chain has TRBV10-1 and TRBJ2-1, with a weak D call TRBD1 (6 bases). CDR1 and CDR2 (germline): WNHNN, SYGVQD (reference sequence). This CDR3 spans 15 amino acids. V gave up 6 bases and J gave up 1 base, with 13 bases separating them. The CDR3 DNA reads TGCGCCAGCAGCGGTTCGGACAGATCCTACAATGAGCAGTTCTTC. Protein product: CASSGSDRSYNEQFF.

The chain combines TRBV10-3 with TRBJ2-3; D possibly corresponds to TRBD2 (6 bases). This CDR3 spans 13 amino acids. The germline V gene encodes CDR1 ENHRY and CDR2 SYGVKD. The V gene lost 11 bases and the J gene lost 4 bases, with 16 bases spanning the gap. The CDR3 is CAVAGRDSDTQYF. DNA of the CDR3: TGTGCCGTCGCAGGGCGGGACTCAGATACGCAGTATTTT.

Of note for this clonotype: Sequence at one end of the junction differs from germline and may be a read error. The chain combines TRBV30 with TRBJ1-6; D is perhaps TRBD1 (6 bases). The CDR3 spans 12 residues. Germline V gene lookup returns CDR1 GTSNPN and CDR2 SVGIG (reference sequence). CDR3 in amino acids: CAWRPQGPRFRF. CDR3 sequence (DNA): TGTGCCTGGAGGCCCCAGGGGCCGAGGTTTCGCTTT.

V gene TRBV20-1 combines with J gene TRBJ2-5, with D perhaps being TRBD1 or TRBD2 (5 bases each). The CDR3 spans 13 residues. Germline V CDR1 and CDR2: DFQATT, SNEGSKA (reference sequence). The CDR3: CSVEGQAQETQYF. CDR3 sequence (DNA): TGCAGCGTAGAGGGGCAGGCTCAAGAGACCCAGTACTTC.

The chain combines TRBV7-2 with TRBJ1-5, with 9 bases aligning to TRBD1. The CDR3 totals 14 residues. Germline V gene lookup returns CDR1 SGHTA and CDR2 FQGNSA. Trimming cost V 8 bases and J 8 bases; bases outside gene matches: 10. Written as DNA, the CDR3 is TGTGCCAGCGGCGCTGGACAGGGGAATGAGCCCCAGCATTTT. It codes for CASGAGQGNEPQHF.

As to this clonotype: At one end the junction does not follow the germline gene, possibly because of a read error. The J gene is TRBJ2-7, the V gene TRBV2; D is unclear. This CDR3 has 8 residues. CDR1 and CDR2 from the germline V gene are SNHLY and FYNNEI. CDR3 in amino acids: CASYGQYF. CDR3 bases: TGTGCCAGCTACGGGCAGTACTTC.

This clonotype has at least ten counts. J is TRBJ2-7 and V is TRBV6-1, with unresolved D. The CDR3 sequence is 13 residues long. CDR1 is MNHNS, CDR2 SASEGT, per germline. Trimming took off 3 bases at V and 2 bases at J, with 8 bases between the two ends. CDR3 DNA: TGTGCCAGCAGTGATAGGCTCGCCTACGAGCAGTACTTC. Protein sequence: CASSDRLAYEQYF.

This clonotype was seen ten or more times. The chain recombines TRBV10-1 with TRBJ2-5, with D perhaps matching TRBD1 (6 bases). The V and J ends lost 3 bases and 3 bases respectively, with 8 bases between them. The CDR3 runs to 13 residues. Germline V CDR1 and CDR2: WNHNN, SYGVQD (reference sequence). Here the CDR3 reads CASSDAGEETQYF. CDR3 in DNA: TGCGCCAGCAGTGATGCAGGGGAAGAGACCCAGTACTTC.

At least ten counts were recorded for this clonotype. The chain combines TRBV6-5 with TRBJ2-5; 7 bases map to TRBD1. The CDR3 has 13 amino acids. The germline V gene encodes CDR1 MNHEY and CDR2 SVGAGI. V gave up 6 bases and J gave up 6 bases; unmatched junction bases: 7. In nucleotides, the CDR3 is TGTGCCAGCAGGGGGACAGAGGAGAAGACCCAGTACTTC. This codes for CASRGTEEKTQYF.

This clonotype appeared many times. Since a much larger clone is just one base distant, this may be a read error. The J gene is TRBJ2-5, the V gene TRBV19; D is perhaps TRBD2 (6 bases). Germline V gene data show CDR1 as LNHDA and CDR2 as SQIVND (reference sequence). The CDR3 consists of 12 residues. CDR3: CASRRGSEAQYF. The CDR3, as DNA: TGTGCCAGTAGGCGGGGCTCAGAGGCCCAGTACTTC.

This clonotype was counted at least ten times. The V and J genes are TRBV10-3 and TRBJ2-2, with 10 bases fitting TRBD2. The CDR3 is 16 amino acids. V trimming: 10 bases; J trimming: 3 bases; junction bases outside the gene matches: 11. Germline V gene sequence: CDR1 ENHRY, CDR2 SYGVKD. CDR3 bases: TGTGCCAGCCGAAATAGCGGGGGGCCTGACACCGGGGAGCTGTTTTTT. Translating gives CASRNSGGPDTGELFF.

The sample holds many counts of this clonotype. This sequence joins TRBV6-4 and TRBJ1-2; no clear D gene. Germline V CDR1 and CDR2: MRHNA, SNTAGT. Trimming removed 4 bases from V and 4 bases from J, with 16 bases in between. The length of the CDR3 is 15 residues. This CDR3 is CASSGPRDKIYGYTF. The DNA of the CDR3 is TGTGCCAGCAGTGGTCCTAGGGATAAAATCTATGGCTACACCTTC.